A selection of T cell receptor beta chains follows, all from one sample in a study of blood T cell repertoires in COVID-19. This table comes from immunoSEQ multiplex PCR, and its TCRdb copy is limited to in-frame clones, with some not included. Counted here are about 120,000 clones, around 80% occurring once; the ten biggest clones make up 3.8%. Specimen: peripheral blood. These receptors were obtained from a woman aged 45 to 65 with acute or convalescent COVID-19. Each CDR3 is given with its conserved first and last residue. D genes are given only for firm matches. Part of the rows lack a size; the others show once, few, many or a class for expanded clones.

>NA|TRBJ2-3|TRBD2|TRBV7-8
CASIPGRVTDTQYF
TGTGCCAGCATCCCTGGGAGGGTCACAGATACGCAGTATTTT
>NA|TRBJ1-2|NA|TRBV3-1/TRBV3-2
CASSQDEEGAGYGYTF
TGTGCCAGCAGCCAAGATGAGGAAGGGGCGGGGTATGGCTACACCTTC
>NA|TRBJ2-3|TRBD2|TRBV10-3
CAISLTSGSTDTQYF
TGTGCCATCAGCCTGACTAGCGGGAGCACAGATACGCAGTATTTT
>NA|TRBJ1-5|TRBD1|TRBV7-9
CASSPLGQGDQPQHF
TGTGCCAGCAGCCCCCTGGGACAGGGGGATCAGCCCCAGCATTTT
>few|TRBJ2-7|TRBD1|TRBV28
CASSRPGTGTHEQYF
TGTGCCAGCAGCAGACCGGGGACAGGGACCCACGAGCAGTACTTC
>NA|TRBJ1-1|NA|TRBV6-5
CASSRQVRHTEAFF
TGTGCCAGCAGTCGACAGGTTAGACACACTGAAGCTTTCTTT
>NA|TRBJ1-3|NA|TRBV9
CASSVGAGRAGNTIYF
TGTGCCAGCAGCGTAGGGGCAGGGAGGGCTGGAAACACCATATATTTT
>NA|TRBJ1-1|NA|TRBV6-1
CASSEQGENTEAFF
TGTGCCAGCAGTGAACAGGGCGAGAACACTGAAGCTTTCTTT
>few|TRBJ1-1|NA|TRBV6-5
CASSNTDSLNTEAFF
TGTGCCAGCAGTAATACTGACAGCCTGAACACTGAAGCTTTCTTT
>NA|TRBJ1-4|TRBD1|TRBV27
CASSIRGRSNEKLFF
TGTGCCAGCAGTATCAGGGGGCGATCTAATGAAAAACTGTTTTTT
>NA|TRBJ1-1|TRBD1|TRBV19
CASSPRQGEYTEAFF
TGTGCCAGTAGTCCAAGACAGGGGGAGTACACTGAAGCTTTCTTT
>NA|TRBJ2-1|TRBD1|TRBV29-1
CSVGVADRGLNEQFF
TGCAGCGTTGGAGTTGCGGACAGGGGGCTCAATGAGCAGTTCTTC